This T cell receptor (beta chain) stems from a study of identical twins. The CDR3 has 11 residues. Germline V gene data show CDR1 as SNHLY and CDR2 as FYNNEI. Via MiXCR, TCRdb re-called the 5' RACE reads, giving one row per CDR3 protein. Among approximately 700,000 distinct CDR3 sequences listed, over 5% were seen once. This clonotype was counted many times. An end of the junction does not agree with germline; a read error may underlie this. The chain couples TRBV2 to TRBJ1-1; D is uncertain. The material sequenced was naive T cells sorted from blood. The sequence was obtained from a man between 18 and 35 years old in good health. The CDR3 DNA follows: TGTGCCAGCAGTGAATCCTACGCGGCCGGCTTT. Amino acid sequence: CASSESYAAGF.